This TCR beta chain was identified during a study of blood T cell repertoires in COVID-19. For the study at large: Some COVID-19 samples were acute and others convalescent; all came from the United States, Italy and Spain.

Here immunoSEQ multiplex PCR was the method, and the copy in TCRdb shows in-frame clones only, minus some. The table includes 250,000 to 350,000 clones, about 93% detected once. Germline V gives CDR1 SEHNR, CDR2 FQNEAQ (reference sequence). J gave up 8 bases and V 7 bases, and 14 bases lay outside the gene matches. The CDR3 spans 15 residues. This clonotype originated in a woman younger than 45 with COVID-19, enrolled during active disease. This chain links TRBV7-9 with TRBJ1-2, with 9 positions matching TRBD1. Sequenced material: peripheral blood. CDR3 bases: TGTGCCAGCATCAACCTTAAGGGACAGGGAGTAGGCTACACCTTC. Translated: CASINLKGQGVGYTF.